The clone carrying this T cell receptor beta chain showed up just a few times. Antigen unknown. This entry is derived from a study of T cell repertoires in cytomegalovirus infection. Points from the study as a whole: HLA-C-restricted CMV clonotypes gave the most frequent clonotype in two of eight donors.

One entry per CDR3 protein results from TCRdb running MiXCR on the reads. The data contain roughly 920,000 distinct CDR3 sequences, around 30% of them seen just once; the ten biggest clones take up over 13%. The CDR3 has 15 residues. The V and J ends lost 7 bases and 2 bases respectively, with 16 bases between them. The V gene's germline CDR1 is LNHDA and CDR2 SQIVND (reference sequence). The clonotype originates from a human donor in good health (CMV status not recorded). Some clones in this sample may be carry-over from other donors' samples. The chain joins TRBV19 to TRBJ2-3; D tentatively fits TRBD1 or TRBD2 (5 bases each). Sequenced material: cultured CD8+ T cells from PBMCs, taken from culture after CMV antigen stimulation. CDR3 amino acids: CASTSHRGATDTQYF. The DNA of the CDR3 is TGTGCCAGTACATCACACCGAGGGGCCACAGATACGCAGTATTTT.